This is a list of T cell receptor beta chains from one sample in a study of CD8 T cells in ankylosing spondylitis. TCRdb used MiXCR to reprocess the 5' RACE reads, holding one entry per CDR3 protein. The repertoire consists of roughly 170,000 distinct CDR3 sequences, with roughly 10% occurring once and the leading ten covering less than 15%. The sequenced sample was blood, either unsorted or a sorted T cell fraction (not recorded which). These TCRs come from a female donor with ankylosing spondylitis or in good health (not recorded which). CDR3s include the opening cysteine and the closing phenylalanine or tryptophan. A D gene is named only where the DNA matches it firmly. Size is omitted from some rows. Given values are once, few, many or a class for expanded clones.

clone size: few
J gene: TRBJ2-7
D gene: .
V gene: TRBV20-1
CDR3 protein: CSARDRGPYEQYF
CDR3 DNA: TGCAGTGCTAGAGATCGCGGGCCCTACGAGCAGTACTTC

clone size: many
J gene: TRBJ1-3
D gene: .
V gene: TRBV12-3/TRBV12-4
CDR3 protein: CASMSGVGNTIYF
CDR3 DNA: TGTGCCAGCATGTCAGGGGTTGGAAACACCATATATTTT

clone size: once
J gene: TRBJ2-5
D gene: .
V gene: TRBV2
CDR3 protein: CASRGGEETQYF
CDR3 DNA: TGTGCCAGCAGGGGGGGTGAGGAGACCCAGTACTTC

clone size: few
J gene: TRBJ2-3
D gene: .
V gene: TRBV6-2/TRBV6-3
CDR3 protein: CASSLALDTQYF
CDR3 DNA: TGTGCCAGCAGTTTAGCCCTAGATACGCAGTATTTT

clone size: many
J gene: TRBJ2-1
D gene: .
V gene: TRBV7-8
CDR3 protein: CASSSGVNSYNEQFF
CDR3 DNA: TGTGCCAGCAGCTCCGGGGTCAACTCCTACAATGAGCAGTTCTTC

clone size: many
J gene: TRBJ2-1
D gene: .
V gene: TRBV24-1
CDR3 protein: CATSDSLQGIGEQFF
CDR3 DNA: TGTGCCACCAGTGATTCTTTGCAGGGGATAGGTGAGCAGTTCTTC

clone size: .
J gene: TRBJ2-5
D gene: TRBD1
V gene: TRBV9
CDR3 protein: CASSGGQKETQYF
CDR3 DNA: TGTGCCAGCAGCGGGGGACAGAAAGAGACCCAGTACTTC

clone size: few
J gene: TRBJ2-7
D gene: TRBD2
V gene: TRBV15
CDR3 protein: CATSRDSPGGPYEQYF
CDR3 DNA: TGTGCCACCAGCAGAGATAGCCCGGGAGGGCCATACGAGCAGTACTTC

clone size: many
J gene: TRBJ2-1
D gene: .
V gene: TRBV6-5
CDR3 protein: CASRGLYNEQFF
CDR3 DNA: TGTGCCAGCCGCGGCCTCTACAATGAGCAGTTCTTC

clone size: few
J gene: TRBJ2-7
D gene: TRBD1
V gene: TRBV7-9
CDR3 protein: CASSPPGGADEQYF
CDR3 DNA: TGTGCCAGCAGCCCCCCAGGGGGCGCGGATGAGCAGTACTTC

clone size: many
J gene: TRBJ2-1
D gene: TRBD2
V gene: TRBV29-1
CDR3 protein: CSVSARTGVLAGGLDNEQFF
CDR3 DNA: TGCAGCGTCTCAGCGAGGACAGGGGTACTAGCGGGAGGGCTCGACAATGAGCAGTTCTTC

clone size: .
J gene: TRBJ2-7
D gene: TRBD2
V gene: TRBV9
CDR3 protein: CASSIDGTSFHEQYF
CDR3 DNA: TGTGCCAGCAGCATAGACGGGACTAGCTTCCACGAGCAGTACTTC

clone size: few
J gene: TRBJ1-1
D gene: .
V gene: TRBV21-1
CDR3 protein: CASEGRSRDRITEAFF
CDR3 DNA: TGTGCCAGCGAAGGGAGGTCCCGGGACAGGATCACTGAAGCTTTCTTT

clone size: many
J gene: TRBJ2-2
D gene: .
V gene: TRBV4-3
CDR3 protein: CASSQDRAGELFF
CDR3 DNA: TGCGCCAGCAGCCAAGATCGGGCCGGGGAGCTGTTTTTT

clone size: .
J gene: TRBJ2-1
D gene: .
V gene: TRBV7-9
CDR3 protein: CASSFFGTGKNEQFF
CDR3 DNA: TGTGCCAGCAGCTTTTTCGGGACTGGGAAAAATGAGCAGTTCTTC

clone size: .
J gene: TRBJ2-1
D gene: TRBD2
V gene: TRBV15
CDR3 protein: CATSRSSSSGGFYNEQFF
CDR3 DNA: TGTGCCACCAGCAGATCCTCGTCTAGCGGGGGCTTCTACAATGAGCAGTTCTTC

clone size: few
J gene: TRBJ2-5
D gene: .
V gene: TRBV6-5
CDR3 protein: CATSGRLETQYF
CDR3 DNA: TGTGCCACCTCTGGCAGGTTGGAGACCCAGTACTTC

clone size: many
J gene: TRBJ1-1
D gene: .
V gene: TRBV7-9
CDR3 protein: CASSSTDTEAFF
CDR3 DNA: TGTGCCAGCAGCTCGACGGACACTGAAGCTTTCTTT

clone size: few
J gene: TRBJ2-5
D gene: TRBD2
V gene: TRBV6-1
CDR3 protein: CASSPLAGGPQETQYF
CDR3 DNA: TGTGCCAGCAGCCCACTAGCGGGAGGGCCTCAGGAGACCCAGTACTTC

clone size: many
J gene: TRBJ2-1
D gene: .
V gene: TRBV7-9
CDR3 protein: CASSFYVGNEQFF
CDR3 DNA: TGTGCCAGCAGCTTCTACGTCGGGAATGAGCAGTTCTTC

clone size: few
J gene: TRBJ2-4
D gene: TRBD2
V gene: TRBV15
CDR3 protein: CATSSGLAGGTLAKNIQYF
CDR3 DNA: TGTGCCACCAGCAGTGGACTAGCGGGAGGGACCTTAGCCAAAAACATTCAGTACTTC

clone size: few
J gene: TRBJ2-1
D gene: TRBD2
V gene: TRBV19
CDR3 protein: CATAGRSYNEQFF
CDR3 DNA: TGTGCCACAGCGGGAAGGTCCTACAATGAGCAGTTCTTC

clone size: many
J gene: TRBJ1-1
D gene: .
V gene: TRBV20-1
CDR3 protein: CSASLREDRNTEAFF
CDR3 DNA: TGCAGTGCTAGCCTTCGGGAGGATCGAAACACTGAAGCTTTCTTT

clone size: few
J gene: TRBJ2-3
D gene: .
V gene: TRBV4-3
CDR3 protein: CASSQGGTVQSTDTQYF
CDR3 DNA: TGCGCCAGCAGCCAAGGTGGGACGGTCCAAAGCACAGATACGCAGTATTTT

clone size: .
J gene: TRBJ1-5
D gene: .
V gene: TRBV19
CDR3 protein: CASSPPGGLNQPQHF
CDR3 DNA: TGTGCCAGTAGTCCACCGGGGGGGCTGAATCAGCCCCAGCATTTT

clone size: many
J gene: TRBJ2-3
D gene: .
V gene: TRBV2
CDR3 protein: CASSEAWTDTQYF
CDR3 DNA: TGTGCCAGCAGTGAAGCATGGACAGATACGCAGTATTTT

clone size: few
J gene: TRBJ2-3
D gene: .
V gene: TRBV20-1
CDR3 protein: CSATTGTDTQYF
CDR3 DNA: TGCAGTGCTACGACAGGCACAGATACGCAGTATTTT